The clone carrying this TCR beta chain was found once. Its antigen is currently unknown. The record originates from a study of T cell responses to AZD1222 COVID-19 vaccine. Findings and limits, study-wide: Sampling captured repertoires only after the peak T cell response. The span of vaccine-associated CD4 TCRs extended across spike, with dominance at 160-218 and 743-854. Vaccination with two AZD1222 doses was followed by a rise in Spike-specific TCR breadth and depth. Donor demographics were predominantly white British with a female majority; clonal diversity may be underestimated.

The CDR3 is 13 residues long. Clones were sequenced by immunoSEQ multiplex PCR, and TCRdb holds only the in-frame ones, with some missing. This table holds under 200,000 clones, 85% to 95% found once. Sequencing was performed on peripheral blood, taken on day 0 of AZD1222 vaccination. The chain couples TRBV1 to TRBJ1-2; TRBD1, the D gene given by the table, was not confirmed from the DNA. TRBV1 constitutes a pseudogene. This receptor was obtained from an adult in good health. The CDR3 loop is CTSGQTSVAGYTF. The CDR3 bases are TGCACCAGCGGACAGACATCTGTCGCGGGCTACACCTTC.